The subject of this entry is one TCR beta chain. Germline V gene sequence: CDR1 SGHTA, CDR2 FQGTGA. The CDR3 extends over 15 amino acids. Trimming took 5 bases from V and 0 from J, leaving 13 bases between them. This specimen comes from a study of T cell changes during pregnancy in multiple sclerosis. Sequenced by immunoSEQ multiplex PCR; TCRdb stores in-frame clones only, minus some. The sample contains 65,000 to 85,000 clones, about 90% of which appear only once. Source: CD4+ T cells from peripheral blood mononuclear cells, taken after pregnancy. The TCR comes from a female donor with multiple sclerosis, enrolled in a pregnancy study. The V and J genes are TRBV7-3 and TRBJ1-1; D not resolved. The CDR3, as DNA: TGTGCCAGCAGCCCGCCCAGGTCTATGAACACTGAAGCTTTCTTT. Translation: CASSPPRSMNTEAFF.